This T cell receptor (beta chain) appears in the sequencing data of a study of shared T cell receptors in the human thymus. V shed 7 bases and J 2 bases; nucleotides not matched to a gene: 14. CDR1 is SNHLY and CDR2 is FYNNEI in the germline V gene. This CDR3 is built from 16 residues. Profiled with immunoSEQ multiplex PCR; TCRdb holds only in-frame clones, not every one. This sample has some 660,000 clones, with around 87% found just once. The same sample was also studied in work on human thymus T cells. That source reports: Resections removed during corrective heart surgery provided the thymus tissue used. V and J genes seemed to be used with bias in thymic and blood repertoires. Related studies found that unrelated individuals share highly overlapping thymic repertoires.

This clonotype was sampled from a boy in the first two years of life with a congenital heart defect. V is TRBV2 and J is TRBJ2-7; TRBD2 matches 7 bases. Sequencing was performed on thymocytes. CDR3 residues: CASISSQVRGAYEQYF. In DNA form, the CDR3 reads TGTGCCAGCATCAGCTCTCAGGTTCGGGGGGCCTACGAGCAGTACTTC.